This T cell receptor (beta chain) was documented in a study of blood T cells in healthy people across ages. A note on this clonotype: Its antigen is currently unknown.

Together with a sample-barcoded 5' primer, a J-beta primer mix was included in a second PCR lasting about 7 to 11 cycles. TCRdb reanalysed the 5' RACE reads using MiXCR and keeps one entry per CDR3 protein. This table has approximately 830,000 distinct CDR3 sequences, roughly 60% appearing once. The donors, aged about 6 to 100, were healthy Caucasians from Russia. Each donor supplied around 10 milliliters of peripheral blood. A minimum of 6 micrograms of total RNA was extracted per sample. Points from the study as a whole: With age, beta diversity per million T cells declined roughly linearly, significantly by approximately 41.

The CDR3 totals 15 residues. V dropped 0 bases and J dropped 7; count of bases not matched to a gene: 6. Germline lookup yields CDR1 SGHRS and CDR2 YFSETQ. The TCR sequence derives from a man younger than 45 in good health. The chain uses TRBV5-1 and TRBJ2-3; 9 bases match TRBD1. What was sequenced was blood. The CDR3 sequence: CASSLETGGLYTQYF. The CDR3 coding sequence is TGCGCCAGCAGCTTGGAGACAGGGGGGCTTTATACGCAGTATTTT.